This TCR beta chain was recovered during a study of blood T cell repertoires in COVID-19. Study-wide context: Researchers got acute and convalescent COVID-19 samples from the United States, Italy and Spain.

The study drew participants aged about 18 to 95 years from some 24 US areas. Assay used: immunoSEQ multiplex PCR; TCRdb lists only in-frame clones, some missing. In the table there are a few hundred thousand clones, more than 80% of which are singletons. The CDR3 has 13 residues. V lost 3 bases and J lost 5, with 10 bases in between. Germline CDR1 reads MGHDK; CDR2 reads SYGVNS. The clonotype was recovered from a man aged 35-49 years who had recovered from COVID-19. The specimen sequenced was PBMCs or T cells enriched from blood (not recorded which). The chain uses TRBV25-1 and TRBJ2-5; TRBD1 is a possible D gene (6 bases). The CDR3 reads CASSEGAAETQYF. CDR3 in DNA: TGTGCCAGCAGTGAGGGGGCAGCGGAGACCCAGTACTTC.